The 28 T cell receptor beta chains given below trace back to one sample, sequenced in a study of blood T cells in healthy people across ages (dated by TCRdb to between 2015 and 2017). The library relied on 5' RACE. The data were produced on an Illumina HiSeq 2500. A second PCR of roughly 7 to 11 cycles was performed with a sample-barcoded 5' primer and a J-beta primer mix. The public reads were reprocessed in TCRdb via fastp at Q25 and MiXCR, keeping in-frame beta chains. Under each unique CDR3 protein, matching rows form one entry showing the most common genes and DNA. Present in this sample are more than 500,000 distinct CDR3 sequences, roughly a quarter of which were seen just once. The ten largest account for over 3.5% of the sample. Separately, the same data were catalogued under a study of T cells of mothers and their children.

The material sequenced was blood. The receptors come from a boy aged 2 to 9 in good health.

This clonotype was recorded a few times. The chain has TRBV4-3 and TRBJ2-5, with 12 bases lining up with TRBD2. This CDR3 is 17 amino acids long. Looked up from germline, CDR1 is LGHNA and CDR2 is YSLEER. Germline trimming cut 3 bases from V and 5 bases from J; bases unmatched to any gene: 10. Here the CDR3 DNA reads TGCGCCAGCAGCCAGGAACCTAGCGGGAGGGGCCGGGAGACCCAGTACTTC. As protein: CASSQEPSGRGRETQYF.

Only a few counts were recorded for this clonotype. The V and J genes are TRBV29-1 and TRBJ2-1; D unclear. The CDR3 loop spans 15 amino acids. Germline V gene lookup returns CDR1 SQVTM and CDR2 ANQGSEA. V was cut by 4 bases and J by 2 bases, with 15 bases left in between. The CDR3 is CSVVSLESPYNEQFF. CDR3 nucleotides: TGCAGCGTTGTATCGTTGGAGTCCCCCTACAATGAGCAGTTCTTC.

This chain uses TRBV7-9 with TRBJ1-1, with D perhaps matching TRBD1 (5 bases). CDR3 length equals 13 residues. Germline values: CDR1 SEHNR, CDR2 FQNEAQ (reference sequence). V was shortened by 3 bases and J by 3 bases, with 8 bases between the two germline ends. CDR3 protein: CASSFRDDTEAFF. The CDR3 DNA reads as TGTGCCAGCAGCTTCCGGGACGACACTGAAGCTTTCTTT.

The chain links TRBV7-2 to TRBJ2-7; D unresolved. Germline V gene sequence: CDR1 SGHTA, CDR2 FQGNSA. Trimming cost V 5 bases and J 2 bases, with 19 bases left between them. The CDR3 loop spans 16 amino acids. CDR3 region: CASSLPGVPLTYEQYF. CDR3 coding DNA: TGTGCCAGCAGCCTTCCAGGCGTACCCCTAACCTACGAGCAGTACTTC.

J is TRBJ1-2 and V is TRBV7-2, with TRBD1 identical over 7 bases. This CDR3 has 14 amino acids. V lost 1 base and J lost 8; bases outside the gene matches: 7. CDR1 is SGHTA, CDR2 FQGNSA, per germline. The CDR3 nucleotides read TGTGCCAGCAGCTTAGGGCAGGGGGTAGGAGGCTACACCTTC. This encodes CASSLGQGVGGYTF. The full variable domain, completed using reference TRBV7-2 and TRBJ1-2, is GAGVSQSPSNKVTEKGKDVELRCDPISGHTALYWYRQSLGQGLEFLIYFQGNSAPDKSGLPSDRFSAERTGGSVSTLTIQRTQQEDSAVYLCASSLGQGVGGYTFGSGTRLTVV.

This clonotype was seen a handful of times. The chain uses TRBV5-5 and TRBJ2-7; no reliable D call. CDR1 SGHKS and CDR2 YYEKEE come from the germline V gene (reference sequence). Trimming cost V 4 bases and J 3 bases, with 11 bases left between them. CDR3 length: 13 residues. CDR3 sequence reads: CASSTDGYYEQYF. Written as DNA, the CDR3 is TGTGCCAGCAGCACAGACGGGTACTACGAGCAGTACTTC.

In its sample, this clonotype was seen a few times. The chain carries TRBV20-1 and TRBJ1-3; 8 bases match TRBD1. Trimming cost V 4 bases and J 0 bases; bases outside gene matches: 11. The germline V gene has CDR1 DFQATT and CDR2 SNEGSKA (reference sequence). CDR3 length equals 17 residues. The CDR3 spells CSATTGQGFSSGNTIYF. CDR3 DNA: TGCAGTGCTACCACAGGACAGGGATTTAGCTCTGGAAACACCATATATTTT.

V usage is TRBV7-9 and J usage is TRBJ2-5; D call uncertain. The tail of the sequence fits TRBJ2-1 better, so the J call may be wrong. The germline CDR1 and CDR2 sequences are SEHNR and FQNEAQ (reference sequence). The CDR3 sequence is 14 residues long. The CDR3 is CASSLGSFWVEQFF. The CDR3 DNA sequence: TGTGCCAGCAGCTTAGGTAGTTTCTGGGTTGAGCAGTTCTTC.

The chain has TRBV11-2 and TRBJ2-7; D unresolved. The germline CDR1 and CDR2 sequences are SGHAT and FQNNGV. The CDR3 contains 11 residues. CDR3 region: CACGISYEQYF. The CDR3 nucleotides are TGTGCTTGTGGCATCTCCTACGAGCAGTACTTC. Full variable domain (outside the CDR3, taken from reference TRBV11-2 and TRBJ2-7): EAGVAQSPRYKIIEKRQSVAFWCNPISGHATLYWYQQILGQGPKLLIQFQNNGVVDDSQLPKDRFSAERLKGVDSTLKIQPAKLEDSAVYLCACGISYEQYFGPGTRLTVT.

The table lists this clonotype with a few counts. The chain is built from TRBV6-2 or TRBV6-3 and TRBJ2-5; D may correspond to TRBD1 or TRBD2 (6 bases each). The J call may be in error: the DNA end matches TRBJ2-1 better. Looked up from germline, CDR1 is MNHEY and CDR2 is SVGEGT. The CDR3 length is 15 residues. This CDR3 reads CASSTRGRGEDEQFF. The CDR3 DNA sequence: TGTGCCAGCAGTACTCGGGGTAGGGGGGAGGATGAGCAGTTCTTC.

This clonotype was seen a handful of times. The chain uses TRBV3-1 and TRBJ2-1, with 9 bases that match TRBD2. Germline assignment: CDR1 LGHDT and CDR2 YNNKEL (reference sequence). V lost 0 bases and J lost 5; bases outside the gene matches: 8. The CDR3 has 17 residues. The CDR3 DNA follows: TGTGCCAGCAGCCAAGATCTCTTGACTAGCGGAAACAATGAGCAGTTCTTC. Its protein product is CASSQDLLTSGNNEQFF.

V usage is TRBV2 and J usage is TRBJ2-1; D tentatively fits TRBD1 or TRBD2 (5 bases each). Trimming stripped 4 bases from V and 6 bases from J, with 10 bases between. There are 13 residues in the CDR3. The germline CDR1 and CDR2 sequences are SNHLY and FYNNEI. The CDR3 bases are TGTGCCAGCAGTGCTGAGGGGAGCAATGAGCAGTTCTTC. Its protein is CASSAEGSNEQFF.

The gene calls are TRBV29-1 and TRBJ2-3; 7 nucleotides match TRBD1. This CDR3 comprises 15 residues. The germline CDR1 and CDR2 sequences are SQVTM and ANQGSEA. Trimming took 4 bases from V and 1 from J; bases not matched to a gene: 8. The CDR3 here is CSVGKAGGGTDTQYF. The DNA for the CDR3 is TGCAGCGTTGGAAAGGCAGGGGGAGGCACAGATACGCAGTATTTT.

In this sample, this clonotype turned up many times. The rearrangement uses TRBV7-2 and TRBJ2-5; 10 bases align to TRBD2. The trim removed 5 bases at V and 1 base at J, leaving 7 bases unmatched. CDR3 size: 16 residues. CDR1 and CDR2 from the germline V gene are SGHTA and FQGNSA. CDR3 sequence: CASSPRLAGIQETQYF. As DNA, the CDR3 is TGTGCCAGCAGCCCTCGACTAGCGGGCATCCAAGAGACCCAGTACTTC.

The V gene is TRBV6-5, the J gene TRBJ1-1; no reliable D call. Trimming removed 5 bases from V and 4 bases from J, with 11 bases in between. The CDR3 totals 13 residues. Germline V gene lookup returns CDR1 MNHEY and CDR2 SVGAGI. The CDR3 nucleotides are TGTGCCAGCAGTCCCGTCCGGGGCACTGAAGCTTTCTTT. This codes for CASSPVRGTEAFF.

This clonotype was observed a few times. The DNA of the CDR3 is TGTGCCAGCAGCTCCGTAGCGAGGGGGACCCAGTACTTC. This encodes CASSSVARGTQYF. The chain recombines TRBV7-6 with TRBJ2-5, with D perhaps matching TRBD1 or TRBD2 (5 bases each). The CDR3 totals 13 residues. V shed 4 bases and J shed 7 bases, with 13 bases lying between them. The germline gives CDR1 SGHVS, CDR2 FNYEAQ. The complete variable domain, with remaining parts taken from reference TRBV7-6 and TRBJ2-5, reads GAGVSQSPRYKVTKRGQDVALRCDPISGHVSLYWYRQALGQGPEFLTYFNYEAQQDKSGLPNDRFSAERPEGSISTLTIQRTEQRDSAMYRCASSSVARGTQYFGPGTRLLVL.

The chain is built from TRBV24-1 and TRBJ2-1; 8 nucleotides align to TRBD2. Per the germline V gene, CDR1 is KGHDR and CDR2 is SFDVKD. V shed 4 bases, J shed 10 bases, and the junction held 8 bases outside the gene matches. CDR3 length equals 14 residues. The CDR3 region is CATSDAGTSWEQFF. The CDR3 DNA follows: TGTGCCACCAGTGACGCCGGGACTAGTTGGGAGCAGTTCTTC.

This clonotype was seen more than once but under ten times. This rearrangement joins TRBV5-6 to TRBJ2-5, with D perhaps matching TRBD1 (5 bases). Germline V gene sequence: CDR1 SGHDT, CDR2 YYEEEE. The CDR3 contains 16 residues. V was cut by 2 bases and J by 5 bases, with 19 bases left in between. The CDR3 loop is CASSFSPAGIYETQYF. The DNA for the CDR3 is TGTGCCAGCAGCTTTTCCCCCGCAGGGATTTATGAGACCCAGTACTTC.

This clonotype was counted only a few times. The chain uses TRBV12-5 and TRBJ2-3; 10 bases fit TRBD2. The germline CDR1 and CDR2 sequences are LGHNT and FRNRAP. The CDR3 has 18 amino acids. Trimming cost V 3 bases and J 2 bases; bases outside gene matches: 11. The CDR3 is CASGFSLLAGPNTDTQYF. The CDR3 DNA follows: TGTGCTAGTGGTTTCTCTCTACTAGCGGGACCCAACACAGATACGCAGTATTTT.

In the case of this clonotype: One end of the junction varies from germline; a read error may be responsible. This rearrangement joins TRBV12-3 or TRBV12-4 to TRBJ2-3; 13 nucleotides match TRBD2. The CDR3 spans 19 residues. The CDR3 DNA is TGTGCCAGCAGTTTGATCACGGGACTAGCGGGATCAAGCGCAGATGCGCAGTATTTT. This encodes CASSLITGLAGSSADAQYF.

This clonotype appeared a few times. V usage is TRBV7-2 and J usage is TRBJ2-6, with TRBD2 identical over 7 bases. The V gene's germline CDR1 is SGHTA and CDR2 FQGNSA. The CDR3 sequence is 19 residues long. The ends lost 4 bases at V and 0 bases at J; junction bases unmatched: 12. CDR3 residues: CASSSRGWGSLSGANVLTF. As DNA, the CDR3 is TGTGCCAGCAGCTCGCGGGGGTGGGGCTCTCTCTCTGGGGCCAACGTCCTGACTTTC.

The CDR3 protein is CASSLGWGGRGNEQFF. In nucleotides, the CDR3 is TGTGCCAGCAGCTTAGGGTGGGGGGGCCGCGGCAATGAGCAGTTCTTC. V and J are TRBV7-2 and TRBJ2-5; weak D call: TRBD2 (7 bases). The DNA matches TRBJ2-1 better at its end, which makes the J call doubtful. The germline V gene encodes CDR1 SGHTA and CDR2 FQGNSA. The CDR3 has 16 amino acids.

The chain links TRBV7-9 to TRBJ2-3, with 11 bases that match TRBD2. Germline values: CDR1 SEHNR, CDR2 FQNEAQ (reference sequence). The CDR3 length is 19 residues. V trimming: 2 bases; J trimming: 1 base; junction bases outside the gene matches: 11. This chain's CDR3 is CASSLLLAGVLWGTDTQYF. In DNA, the CDR3 is TGTGCCAGCAGCTTACTACTAGCGGGAGTTTTGTGGGGCACAGATACGCAGTATTTT.

This clonotype has only a few counts. The V call is TRBV5-5, the J call TRBJ1-3; the D is unclear. Germline values: CDR1 SGHKS, CDR2 YYEKEE (reference sequence). Trimming left V 3 bases short and J 1 base short, with 14 bases between. This CDR3 spans 16 amino acids. The CDR3 spells CASSSDLISSGNTIYF. The DNA for the CDR3 is TGTGCCAGCAGCTCAGACCTAATATCTTCTGGAAACACCATATATTTT.

The J gene is TRBJ2-4, the V gene TRBV12-3 or TRBV12-4, with D hard to call. This CDR3 spans 15 amino acids. V lost 3 bases and J lost 0, with 9 bases in between. The CDR3 reads CASSFGSLAKNIQYF. In DNA, the CDR3 is TGTGCCAGCAGTTTTGGGTCTTTAGCCAAAAACATTCAGTACTTC.

This clonotype appeared a few times. This chain connects TRBV9 to TRBJ2-3, with D perhaps matching TRBD1 (7 bases). The germline V gene has CDR1 SGDLS and CDR2 YYNGEE. With 0 bases removed from V and 2 bases from J, the gap between germline ends came to 19 bases. CDR3 length: 18 amino acids. DNA of the CDR3: TGTGCCAGCAGCGTAGAAACCAGGGGGGCGAGGAACACAGATACGCAGTATTTT. It translates to CASSVETRGARNTDTQYF.

The chain carries TRBV20-1 and TRBJ1-2, with D uncertain. CDR1 is DFQATT and CDR2 is SNEGSKA in the germline V gene (reference sequence). The CDR3 consists of 18 residues. Trimming stripped 3 bases from V and 5 bases from J, with 28 bases between. The CDR3 sequence is CSASGDVGQQFVPYGYTF. CDR3 nucleotides: TGCAGTGCTAGCGGCGATGTAGGGCAGCAATTCGTCCCTTATGGCTACACCTTC.

The chain employs TRBV19 and TRBJ2-1; maybe TRBD1 (8 bases). CDR1 and CDR2 from the germline V gene are LNHDA and SQIVND (reference sequence). Deletions cut 4 bases from V and 9 bases from J, with 13 bases between. This CDR3 comprises 13 residues. The CDR3 reads CASSTGGGSEQFF. CDR3 in DNA: TGTGCCAGTAGTACAGGGGGCGGGAGTGAGCAGTTCTTC.